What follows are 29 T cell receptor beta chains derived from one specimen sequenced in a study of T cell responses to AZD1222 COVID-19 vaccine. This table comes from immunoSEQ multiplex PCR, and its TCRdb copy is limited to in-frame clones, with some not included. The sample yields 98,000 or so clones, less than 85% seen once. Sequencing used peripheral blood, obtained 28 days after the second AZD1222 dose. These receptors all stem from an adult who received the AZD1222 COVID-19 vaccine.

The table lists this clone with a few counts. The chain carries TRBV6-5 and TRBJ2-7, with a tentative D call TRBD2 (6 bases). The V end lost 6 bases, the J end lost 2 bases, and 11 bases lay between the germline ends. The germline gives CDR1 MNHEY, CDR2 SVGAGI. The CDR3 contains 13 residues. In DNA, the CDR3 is TGTGCCAGCAGGTCGGGACTGGCCTACGAGCAGTACTTC. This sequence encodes CASRSGLAYEQYF.

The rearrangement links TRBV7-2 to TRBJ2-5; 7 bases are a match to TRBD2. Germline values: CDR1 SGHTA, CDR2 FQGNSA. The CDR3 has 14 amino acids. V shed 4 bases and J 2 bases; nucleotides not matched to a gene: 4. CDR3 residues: CASSSSGLQETQYF. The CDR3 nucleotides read TGTGCCAGCAGCTCTTCGGGACTACAAGAGACCCAGTACTTC.

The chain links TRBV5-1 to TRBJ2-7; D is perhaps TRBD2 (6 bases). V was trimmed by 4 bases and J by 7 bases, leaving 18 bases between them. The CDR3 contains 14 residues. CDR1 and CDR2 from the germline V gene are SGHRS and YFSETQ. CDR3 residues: CASSAATTSLEQYF. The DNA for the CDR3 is TGCGCCAGCAGCGCTGCTACGACTAGTCTAGAGCAGTACTTC.

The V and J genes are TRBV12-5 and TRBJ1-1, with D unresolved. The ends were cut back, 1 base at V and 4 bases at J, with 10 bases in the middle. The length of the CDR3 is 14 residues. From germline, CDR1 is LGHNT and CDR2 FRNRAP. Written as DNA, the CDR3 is TGTGCTAGTGGTTTGGGCCTAGAAGGCACTGAAGCTTTCTTT. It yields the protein CASGLGLEGTEAFF.

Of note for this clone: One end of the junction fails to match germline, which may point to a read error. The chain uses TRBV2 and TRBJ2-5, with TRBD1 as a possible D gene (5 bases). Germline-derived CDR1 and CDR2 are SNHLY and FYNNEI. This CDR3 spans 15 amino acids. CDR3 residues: CARSGATALQETQYF. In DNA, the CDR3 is TGTGCCAGAAGTGGGGCAACGGCTCTCCAAGAGACCCAGTACTTC.

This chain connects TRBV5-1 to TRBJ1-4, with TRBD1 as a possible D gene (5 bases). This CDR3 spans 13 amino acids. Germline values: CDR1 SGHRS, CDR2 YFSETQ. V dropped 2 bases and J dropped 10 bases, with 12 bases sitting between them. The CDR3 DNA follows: TGCGCCAGCAGCTTCAGTCAGGGTGGAAAACTGTTTTTT. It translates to CASSFSQGGKLFF.

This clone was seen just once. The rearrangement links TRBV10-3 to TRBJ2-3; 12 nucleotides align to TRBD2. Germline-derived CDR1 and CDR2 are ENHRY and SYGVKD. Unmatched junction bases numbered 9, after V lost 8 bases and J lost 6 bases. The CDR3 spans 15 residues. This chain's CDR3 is CAISSSGGAVDTQYF. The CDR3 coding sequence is TGTGCCATCTCTTCTAGCGGGGGGGCCGTGGATACGCAGTATTTT.

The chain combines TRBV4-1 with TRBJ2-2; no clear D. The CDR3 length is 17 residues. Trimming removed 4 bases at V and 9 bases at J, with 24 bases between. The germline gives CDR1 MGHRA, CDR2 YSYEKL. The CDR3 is CASSPTADLRFGRELFF. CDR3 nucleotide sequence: TGCGCCAGCAGCCCGACCGCTGACCTGCGTTTCGGCCGGGAGCTGTTTTTT.

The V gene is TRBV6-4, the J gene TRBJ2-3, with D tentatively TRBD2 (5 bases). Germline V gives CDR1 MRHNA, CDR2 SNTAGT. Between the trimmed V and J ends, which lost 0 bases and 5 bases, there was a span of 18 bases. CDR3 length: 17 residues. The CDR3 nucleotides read TGTGCCAGCAGTGACTCGAGGCGGGCTAGTAGTCAAGATACGCAGTATTTT. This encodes CASSDSRRASSQDTQYF.

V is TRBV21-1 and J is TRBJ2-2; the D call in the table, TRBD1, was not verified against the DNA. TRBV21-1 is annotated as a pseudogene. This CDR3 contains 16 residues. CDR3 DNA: TGTGCCAGCAGCGATCAGGGATCAGCAGGGTGCGGGGAGCTGTTTTTT. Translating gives CASSDQGSAGCGELFF.

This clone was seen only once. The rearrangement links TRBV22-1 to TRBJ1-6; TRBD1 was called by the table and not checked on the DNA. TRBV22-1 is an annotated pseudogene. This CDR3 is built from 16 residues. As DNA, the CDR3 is TGTCCTGGGAGCGCACAGAAGGGGTACTATAATTCACCCCTCCACTTT. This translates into CPGSAQKGYYNSPLHF.

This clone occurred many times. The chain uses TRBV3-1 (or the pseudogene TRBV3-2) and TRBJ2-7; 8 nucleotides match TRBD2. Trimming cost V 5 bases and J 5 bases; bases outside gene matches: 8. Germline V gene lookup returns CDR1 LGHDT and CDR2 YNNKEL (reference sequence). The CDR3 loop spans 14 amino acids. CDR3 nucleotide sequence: TGTGCCAGCAGCTTCGGGGGGGCTTTGAACGAGCAGTACTTC. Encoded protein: CASSFGGALNEQYF.

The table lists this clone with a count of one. For the CDR3, the DNA is TGCGCCAGCAGCTCGAGTCCGTCCGGGGAGCTGTTTTTT. This gives the protein CASSSSPSGELFF. V gene TRBV5-1 combines with J gene TRBJ2-2; D not certain. The CDR3 length is 13 residues. Germline V gives CDR1 SGHRS, CDR2 YFSETQ. Trimming took 3 bases from V and 6 from J, leaving 9 bases between them.

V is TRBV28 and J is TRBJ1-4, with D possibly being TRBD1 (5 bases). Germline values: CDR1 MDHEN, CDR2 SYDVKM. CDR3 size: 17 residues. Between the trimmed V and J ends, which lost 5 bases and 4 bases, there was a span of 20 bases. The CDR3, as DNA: TGTGCCAGCAGTCCTGGGACGGCTCCTAGCAGTAATGAAAAACTGTTTTTT. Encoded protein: CASSPGTAPSSNEKLFF.

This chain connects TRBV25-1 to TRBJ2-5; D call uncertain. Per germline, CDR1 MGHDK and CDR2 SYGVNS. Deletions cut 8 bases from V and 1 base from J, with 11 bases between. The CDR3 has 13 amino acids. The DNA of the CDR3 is TGTGCCAGCGCCCGGGCAGCCCAAGAGACCCAGTACTTC. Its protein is CASARAAQETQYF.

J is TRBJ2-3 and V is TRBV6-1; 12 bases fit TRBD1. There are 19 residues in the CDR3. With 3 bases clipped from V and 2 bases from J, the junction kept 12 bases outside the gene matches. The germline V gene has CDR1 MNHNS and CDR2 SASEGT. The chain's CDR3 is CASSESGTGGGLYTDTQYF. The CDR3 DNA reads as TGTGCCAGCAGTGAGTCCGGGACAGGGGGCGGCCTCTACACAGATACGCAGTATTTT.

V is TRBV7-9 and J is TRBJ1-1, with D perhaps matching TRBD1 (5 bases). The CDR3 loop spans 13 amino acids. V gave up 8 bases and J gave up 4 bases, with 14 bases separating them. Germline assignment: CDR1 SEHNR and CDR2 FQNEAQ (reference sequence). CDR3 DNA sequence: TGTGCCAGCTGGCGGGACCGGGGCACTGAAGCTTTCTTT. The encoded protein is CASWRDRGTEAFF. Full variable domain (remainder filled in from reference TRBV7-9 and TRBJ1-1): DTGVSQNPRHKITKRGQNVTFRCDPISEHNRLYWYRQTLGQGPEFLTYFQNEAQLEKSRLLSDRFSAERPKGSFSTLEIQRTEQGDSAMYLCASWRDRGTEAFFGQGTRLTVV.

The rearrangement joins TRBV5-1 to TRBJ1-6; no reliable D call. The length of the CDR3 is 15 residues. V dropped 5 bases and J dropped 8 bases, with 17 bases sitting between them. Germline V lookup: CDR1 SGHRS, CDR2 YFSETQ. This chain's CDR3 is CASSTDKRSHSPLHF. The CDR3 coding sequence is TGCGCCAGCAGTACCGACAAACGGTCTCATTCACCCCTCCACTTT.

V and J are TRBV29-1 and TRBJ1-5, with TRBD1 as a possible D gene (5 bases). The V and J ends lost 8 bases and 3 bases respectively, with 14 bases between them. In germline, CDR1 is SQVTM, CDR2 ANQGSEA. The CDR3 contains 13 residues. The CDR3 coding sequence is TGCAGCCTTGGAGAGGGGAACAATCAGCCCCAGCATTTT. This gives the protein CSLGEGNNQPQHF.

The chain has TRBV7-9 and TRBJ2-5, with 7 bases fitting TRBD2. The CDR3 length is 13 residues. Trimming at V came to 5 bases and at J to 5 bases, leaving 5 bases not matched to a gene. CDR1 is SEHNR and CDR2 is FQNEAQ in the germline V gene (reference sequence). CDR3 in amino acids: CASSHGRVETQYF. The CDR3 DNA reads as TGTGCCAGCAGCCATGGGAGGGTTGAGACCCAGTACTTC.

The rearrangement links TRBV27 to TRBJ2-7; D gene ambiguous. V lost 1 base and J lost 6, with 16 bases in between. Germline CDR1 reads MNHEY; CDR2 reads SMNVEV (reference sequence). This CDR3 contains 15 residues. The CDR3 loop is CASSLYSPDRTEQYF. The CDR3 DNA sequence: TGTGCCAGCAGTTTATACTCCCCGGACCGTACCGAGCAGTACTTC.

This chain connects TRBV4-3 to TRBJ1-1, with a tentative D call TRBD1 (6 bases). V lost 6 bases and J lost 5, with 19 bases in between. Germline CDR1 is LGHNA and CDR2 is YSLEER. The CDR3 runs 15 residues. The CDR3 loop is CASSRAGTPRTEAFF. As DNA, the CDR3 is TGCGCCAGCAGTCGCGCCGGGACACCGAGGACTGAAGCTTTCTTT.

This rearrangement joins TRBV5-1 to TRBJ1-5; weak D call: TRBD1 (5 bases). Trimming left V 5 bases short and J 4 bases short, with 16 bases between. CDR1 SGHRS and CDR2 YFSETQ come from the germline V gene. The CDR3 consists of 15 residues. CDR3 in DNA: TGCGCCAGCAGTCTGGGGGGTATCGGAAATCAGCCCCAGCATTTT. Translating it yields CASSLGGIGNQPQHF.

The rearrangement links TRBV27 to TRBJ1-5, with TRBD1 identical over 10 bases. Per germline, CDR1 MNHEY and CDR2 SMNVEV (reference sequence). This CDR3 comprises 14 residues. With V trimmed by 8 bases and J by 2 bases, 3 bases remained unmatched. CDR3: CASGTGEGNQPQHF. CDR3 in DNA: TGTGCCAGCGGGACAGGGGAGGGCAATCAGCCCCAGCATTTT.

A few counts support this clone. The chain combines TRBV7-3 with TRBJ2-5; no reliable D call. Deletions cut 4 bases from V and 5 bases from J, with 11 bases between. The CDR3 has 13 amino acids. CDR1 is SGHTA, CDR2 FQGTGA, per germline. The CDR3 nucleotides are TGTGCCAGCAGCTCCGCCCCCACGGAGACCCAGTACTTC. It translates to CASSSAPTETQYF.

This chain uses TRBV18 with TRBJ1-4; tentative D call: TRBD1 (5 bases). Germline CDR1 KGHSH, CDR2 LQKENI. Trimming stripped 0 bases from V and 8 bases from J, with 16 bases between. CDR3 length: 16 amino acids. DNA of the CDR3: TGTGCCAGCTCACCACCGAGTGGGACCCTAAGCGAAAAACTGTTTTTT. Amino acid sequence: CASSPPSGTLSEKLFF. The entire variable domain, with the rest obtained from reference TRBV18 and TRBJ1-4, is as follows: NAGVMQNPRHLVRRRGQEARLRCSPMKGHSHVYWYRQLPEEGLKFMVYLQKENIIDESGMPKERFSAEFPKEGPSILRIQQVVRGDSAAYFCASSPPSGTLSEKLFFGSGTQLSVL.

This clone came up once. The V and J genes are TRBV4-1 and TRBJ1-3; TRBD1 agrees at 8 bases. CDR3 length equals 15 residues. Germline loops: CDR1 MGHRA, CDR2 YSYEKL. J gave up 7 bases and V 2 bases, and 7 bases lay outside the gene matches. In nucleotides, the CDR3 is TGCGCCAGCAGCCAACTCCCGACAGGGGTTAACACCATATATTTT. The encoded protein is CASSQLPTGVNTIYF.

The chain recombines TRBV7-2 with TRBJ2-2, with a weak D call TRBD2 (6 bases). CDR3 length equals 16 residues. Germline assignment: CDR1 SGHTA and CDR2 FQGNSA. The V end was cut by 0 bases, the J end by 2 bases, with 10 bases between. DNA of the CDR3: TGTGCCAGCAGCTTAGCTAGCGGAACAAACACCGGGGAGCTGTTTTTT. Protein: CASSLASGTNTGELFF.

DNA for the CDR3: TGTGCCAGCAGCCAGGTGTCCCGGGAGCTGTTTTTT. Translation: CASSQVSRELFF. J is TRBJ2-2 and V is TRBV3-1 (or the pseudogene TRBV3-2), with D uncertain. The V and J ends lost 3 bases and 9 bases respectively, with 8 bases between them. The CDR3 has 12 residues. CDR1 and CDR2 (germline): LGHDT, YNNKEL (reference sequence).